This T cell receptor beta chain was observed in a study of blood T cell repertoires in COVID-19. For the study at large: The study drew acute and convalescent COVID-19 samples from the United States, Italy and Spain. Nucleic acid was either cDNA or gDNA, and it came from T cells, B-cell-depleted T cells, or PBMCs.

Per germline, CDR1 LGHDT and CDR2 YNNKEL (reference sequence). V was shortened by 1 base and J by 3 bases, with 10 bases between the two germline ends. The CDR3 has 14 residues. Per the original data handling: Nucleated cell counts were estimated from reference gene primer amplification. Data came from immunoSEQ multiplex PCR; TCRdb stores just in-frame clones and leaves some out. Clone size and V and J calls were adopted from that table, with D and trimming inferred from the DNA. Of 210,000 or so clones listed, roughly four fifths were seen once; the top ten hold roughly 12%. This clone was recorded only once.

The receptor was isolated from a woman between 35 and 50 years old with acute or convalescent COVID-19. Sequencing was performed on peripheral blood. The J gene is TRBJ2-7, the V gene TRBV3-1 (or the pseudogene TRBV3-2); no firm D call. This CDR3 is CASSQATVDYEQYF. Here the CDR3 DNA reads TGTGCCAGCAGCCAAGCTACAGTGGACTACGAGCAGTACTTC.